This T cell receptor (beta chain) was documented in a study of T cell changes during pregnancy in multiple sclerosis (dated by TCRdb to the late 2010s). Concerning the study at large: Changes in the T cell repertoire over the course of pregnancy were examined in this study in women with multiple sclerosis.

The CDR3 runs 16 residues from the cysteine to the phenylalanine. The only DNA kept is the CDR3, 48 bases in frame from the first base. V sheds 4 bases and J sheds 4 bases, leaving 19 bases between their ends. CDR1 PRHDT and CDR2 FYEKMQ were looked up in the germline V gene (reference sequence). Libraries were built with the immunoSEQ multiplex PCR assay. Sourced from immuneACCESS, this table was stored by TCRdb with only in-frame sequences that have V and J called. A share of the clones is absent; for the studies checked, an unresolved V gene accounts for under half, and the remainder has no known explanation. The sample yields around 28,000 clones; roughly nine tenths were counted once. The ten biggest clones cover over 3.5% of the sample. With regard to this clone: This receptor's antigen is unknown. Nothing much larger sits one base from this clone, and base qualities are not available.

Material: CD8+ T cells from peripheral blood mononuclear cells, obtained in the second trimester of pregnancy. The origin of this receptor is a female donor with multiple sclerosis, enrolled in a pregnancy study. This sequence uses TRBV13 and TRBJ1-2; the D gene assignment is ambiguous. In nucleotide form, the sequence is TGTGCCAGCAGCTCGAGGCTGGCGAGACGAGTCTATGGCTACACCTTC. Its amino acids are CASSSRLARRVYGYTF.